This entry features one TCR delta chain sequence. Its antigen target is currently unknown. No much larger clonotype is one base removed from it; base qualities were not supplied. Sequenced on an Illumina MiSeq. For TCRdb, the public reads were processed anew by CATT, and duplicate DNA sequences were folded into one row. The sample table holds around 4,500 delta-chain clones, of which approximately 5% were seen once. About 10% of the sample is held by the ten biggest clonotypes. This sample was taken from a study of gamma-delta chains in newborns, infants, children (dated by TCRdb to about 2019). With respect to the entire study: According to the study title, microbial exposure causes polyclonal expansion of innate gammadelta T cells right after birth. The study examined the way microbial exposure affected innate gammadelta T cell populations in human newborns right after birth.

The germline V gene provides CDR1 GEAIGNYY and CDR2 EKD. From cysteine to phenylalanine, the CDR3 is 13 amino acids long. Left in the record is the CDR3 DNA by itself, 39 bases read in frame from the first base. The rearrangement joined TRDV2 to TRDJ2; TRDD3 might be the D gene, on 5 matching bases. The J gene, missing from TCRdb, was assigned here through DNA to germline matching. The material sequenced was blood. The sequence was collected from a child who was a newborn, infant or young child, either healthy, febrile or measles-vaccinated (not recorded which). The CDR3 sequence is CAWDTWETTQLFF. The nucleotide sequence is given as TGTGCGTGGGACACCTGGGAAACAACTCAACTCTTCTTT.